A selection of T cell receptor beta chains follows, all from one sample in a study of control samples from healthy donors and cancer patients. Some clones are missing from TCRdb's copy, which holds only in-frame ones; the method was immunoSEQ multiplex PCR. The sample consists of 70,000 to 85,000 clones, 84% of them appearing once. Specimen: PBMCs. The receptors stem from a man in his 60s with head and neck cancer. Both conserved end residues are part of each CDR3. A D gene is named only where the DNA matches it firmly. Part of the rows lack a size; the others show once, few, many or a class for expanded clones.

D gene	J gene	V gene	clone size	CDR3 DNA	CDR3 protein
NA	TRBJ1-2	TRBV27	once	TGTGCCAGCAGTTTTGGTGGGTACGGCTCTGGCTACACCTTC	CASSFGGYGSGYTF
NA	TRBJ1-5	TRBV11-2	NA	TGTGCCAGCAGCTTAACGACGGGGGGTCAGCCCCAGCATTTT	CASSLTTGGQPQHF
NA	TRBJ1-4	TRBV5-5	NA	TGTGCCAGCAGCTTCGGACCTGGTGAAAAACTGTTTTTT	CASSFGPGEKLFF
NA	TRBJ1-5	TRBV27	once	TGTGCCAGCAGTCGCGATTTCGGGGTGGCTAATCAGCCCCAGCATTTT	CASSRDFGVANQPQHF
NA	TRBJ2-7	TRBV6-6	NA	TGTGCCAGCAGTTACGCGGGACAGACGACCACCCGTGGGCAGTACTTC	CASSYAGQTTTRGQYF
NA	TRBJ1-5	TRBV5-1	once	TGCGCCAGCAGACAGACTCCAAATCAGCCCCAGCATTTT	CASRQTPNQPQHF
NA	TRBJ1-2	TRBV13	NA	TGTGCCAGCAGCTTGGGCAGCTACTATGGCTACACCTTC	CASSLGSYYGYTF
NA	TRBJ1-2	TRBV10-3	NA	TGTGCCATCAGTGAGGGACTTTCCCTCTACTATGGCTACACCTTC	CAISEGLSLYYGYTF
TRBD2	TRBJ2-2	TRBV11-2	NA	TGTGCCAGCATGAGACTAGCTATGAATGTTCCCGGGGAGCTGTTTTTT	CASMRLAMNVPGELFF
NA	TRBJ2-7	TRBV27	NA	TGTGCCAGCAGTTTAAGGCAGGGGATCTTCGAGCAGTACTTC	CASSLRQGIFEQYF
NA	TRBJ2-1	TRBV4-1	NA	TGCGCCAGCAGCCAGCAGGGTTCAAATGAGCAGTTCTTC	CASSQQGSNEQFF
NA	TRBJ1-2	TRBV5-4	few	TGTGCCAGCAGCTCGGACAGCTATGGCTACACCTTC	CASSSDSYGYTF
TRBD1	TRBJ2-2	TRBV10-3	NA	TGTGCCATCACTAGACAGGGGGCGACGAACACCGGGGAGCTGTTTTTT	CAITRQGATNTGELFF
NA	TRBJ2-7	TRBV5-1	NA	TGCGTCAGCAGGCGGACAGCCGCCCACGAGCAGCAGTACTTC	CVSRRTAAHEQQYF
NA	TRBJ2-3	TRBV7-9	NA	TGTGCCAGCAGCCTTAGTGTTGGCACAGATACGCAGTATTTT	CASSLSVGTDTQYF
NA	TRBJ1-4	TRBV5-4	NA	TGTGCCAGCAGCTTGAGAGCCGGGAATGAAAAACTGTTTTTT	CASSLRAGNEKLFF
NA	TRBJ2-4	TRBV11-2	NA	TGTGCCAGCAGCTTAGCGTCGGGCCTAGCCAAAAACATTCAGTACTTC	CASSLASGLAKNIQYF
NA	TRBJ1-4	TRBV5-1	NA	TGCGCCAGCAGCTTGGACGGCAGGGCCCCGGAAAAACTGTTTTTT	CASSLDGRAPEKLFF
NA	TRBJ1-1	TRBV29-1	NA	TGCAGCGCTGCTTCGCGGGACTCGAACACTGAAGCTTTCTTT	CSAASRDSNTEAFF
NA	TRBJ1-1	TRBV2	NA	TGTGCCAGCAGTGAGGGGTGGGGAGCTTTCTTT	CASSEGWGAFF
TRBD2	TRBJ2-7	TRBV28	NA	TGTGCCAGCAGTTTGCCGACTAGCGGGAGCTCCTACGAGCAGTACTTC	CASSLPTSGSSYEQYF
TRBD2	TRBJ2-7	TRBV7-9	NA	TGTGCCAGCAGCGCGGGACTAGCCGACTACGAGCAGTACTTC	CASSAGLADYEQYF
NA	TRBJ2-7	TRBV12-3/TRBV12-4	NA	TGTGCCAGCAGTCTGCAAGGCTACGAGCAGTACTTC	CASSLQGYEQYF
NA	TRBJ1-5	TRBV5-4	NA	TGTGCCAGCAGCTTGGACAGGGATCCTGGCCAGCCCCAGCATTTT	CASSLDRDPGQPQHF
NA	TRBJ2-5	TRBV11-2	NA	TGTGCCAGCAGCCCGAGGGACACCAACGTAGAGACCCAGTACTTC	CASSPRDTNVETQYF
TRBD1	TRBJ2-5	TRBV5-1	NA	TGCGCCAGCAGCACCGGACAGGGAAGTCGAGAGACCCAGTACTTC	CASSTGQGSRETQYF
NA	TRBJ1-3	TRBV30	NA	TGTGCCTTGGGGGCGGGTGGAAACACCATATATTTT	CALGAGGNTIYF
NA	TRBJ1-3	TRBV18	NA	TGTGCCAGCTCACCGGGCAGCTCTGGAAACACCATATATTTT	CASSPGSSGNTIYF
TRBD1	TRBJ1-5	TRBV5-5	NA	TGTGCCAGCAGCGGGACAGGAACAAATCAGCCCCAGCATTTT	CASSGTGTNQPQHF
NA	TRBJ1-2	TRBV3-1/TRBV3-2	NA	TGTGCCAGCAGCCCACGTCAGGCGAGATATGGCTACACCTTC	CASSPRQARYGYTF
TRBD2	TRBJ2-1	TRBV3-1/TRBV3-2	NA	TGTGCCAGCAGCCTGGAGTCAGCGGGAGCCTACAATGAGCAGTTCTTC	CASSLESAGAYNEQFF
NA	TRBJ1-3	TRBV5-6	NA	TGTGCCAGCAGCTTGGTCGGGGTTCGAGACACCATATATTTT	CASSLVGVRDTIYF
TRBD2	TRBJ2-5	TRBV6-5	few	TGTGCCAGCAGCCTTACTAGCGGGAGTAGAAAGACCCAGTACTTC	CASSLTSGSRKTQYF
TRBD2	TRBJ2-1	TRBV28	once	TGTGCCAGCAGAACCGGGACTACTCCCCCAGAGCAGTTCTTC	CASRTGTTPPEQFF
NA	TRBJ1-4	TRBV25-1	NA	TGTGCCAGCAGTGAAACGTTCGAAAAACTGTTTTTT	CASSETFEKLFF
NA	TRBJ2-5	TRBV3-1/TRBV3-2	NA	TGTGCCAGCAGCCAAGGTCGACAGTTGTTCGTAGAGACCCAGTACTTC	CASSQGRQLFVETQYF
NA	TRBJ1-3	TRBV6-5	NA	TGTGCCAGCAGTTACGCCTCGGGAAACGGCGGAAACACCATATATTTT	CASSYASGNGGNTIYF
NA	TRBJ1-6	TRBV4-1	NA	TGCGCCAGCAGTCAACAGGAGGTGGGCGACCTCCACTTT	CASSQQEVGDLHF
NA	TRBJ1-6	TRBV6-1	NA	TGTGCCAGCAGTGAAGCGAGGGCGGACTATAATTCACCCCTCCACTTT	CASSEARADYNSPLHF
NA	TRBJ1-1	TRBV29-1	NA	TGCAGCGTTGAAGATCTAAGGGGGTCTGAAGCTTTCTTT	CSVEDLRGSEAFF
NA	TRBJ2-5	TRBV4-1	NA	TGCGCCAGCAGCCGTGGGTGGCAGGGTGGGGGGGAGACCCAGTACTTC	CASSRGWQGGGETQYF
NA	TRBJ1-2	TRBV7-9	NA	TGTGCCAGCAGCTTAGCCCAGACAGAAACCAACTATGGCTACACCTTC	CASSLAQTETNYGYTF
NA	TRBJ2-1	TRBV27	few	TGTGCCAGCAGTTTATCGTTGGGCGGGACTGCCTACAATGAGCAGTTCTTC	CASSLSLGGTAYNEQFF
NA	TRBJ1-1	TRBV5-1	NA	TGCGCCAGCAGCTCCGGGGAGAGAACTGAAGCTTTCTTT	CASSSGERTEAFF
NA	TRBJ2-2	TRBV14	NA	TGTGCCAGCAGCCAAGATAGGCCAGGGTGGACCGGGGAGCTGTTTTTT	CASSQDRPGWTGELFF
NA	TRBJ1-1	TRBV10-3	NA	TGTGCCATCAGCCGGGACCAAGAGATGAACACTGAAGCTTTCTTT	CAISRDQEMNTEAFF
NA	TRBJ1-1	TRBV28	NA	TGTGCCAGCAATTTAAGGGGACTAGAAGCTTTCTTT	CASNLRGLEAFF
NA	TRBJ1-5	TRBV9	NA	TGTGCCAGCAGCCCCGGGTATAGCAATCAGCCCCAGCATTTT	CASSPGYSNQPQHF
TRBD2	TRBJ2-5	TRBV3-1/TRBV3-2	NA	TGTGCCAGCTCCCCCAGCAGGCTAGCGGCCCAAGAGACCCAGTACTTC	CASSPSRLAAQETQYF